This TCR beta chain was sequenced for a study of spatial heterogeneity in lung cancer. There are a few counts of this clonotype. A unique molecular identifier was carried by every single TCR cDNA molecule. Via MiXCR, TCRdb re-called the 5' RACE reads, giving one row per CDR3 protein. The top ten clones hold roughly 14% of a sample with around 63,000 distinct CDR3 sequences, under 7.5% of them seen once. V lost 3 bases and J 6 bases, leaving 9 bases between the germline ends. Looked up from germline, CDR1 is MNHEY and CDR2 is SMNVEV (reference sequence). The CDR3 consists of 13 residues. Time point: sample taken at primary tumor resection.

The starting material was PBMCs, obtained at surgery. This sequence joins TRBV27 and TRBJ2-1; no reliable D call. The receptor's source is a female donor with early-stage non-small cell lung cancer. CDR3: CASSFRRTNEQFF. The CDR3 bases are TGTGCCAGCAGTTTCCGACGGACCAATGAGCAGTTCTTC.